This entry lists 27 T cell receptor beta chains sequenced from one sample in a study of T cells expressing NK-cell markers. TCRdb re-called the 5' RACE reads; every CDR3 protein appears as one record, without DNA. This table lists 150,000 to 180,000 distinct CDR3 sequences. Source material: blood T cells: a sorted CD56 or NKG2C T cell subset, CD4+ or CD8+ T cells, or bulk PBMC T cells (not recorded which). The receptor source for this set is a woman aged 45-65 years in good health.

V and J are TRBV7-3 and TRBJ2-1; TCRdb gives TRBD1 as the D gene, but with no DNA this cannot be confirmed. Per germline, CDR1 SGHTA and CDR2 FQGTGA. The CDR3 extends over 17 amino acids. CDR3: CASSLTPEVPLGNEQFF. The variable domain in full, with the rest retrieved from reference TRBV7-3 and TRBJ2-1, is GAGVSQTPSNKVTEKGKYVELRCDPISGHTALYWYRQSLGQGPEFLIYFQGTGAADDSGLPNDRFFAVRPEGSVSTLKIQRTERGDSAVYLCASSLTPEVPLGNEQFFGPGTRLTVL.

The V gene is TRBV20-1, the J gene TRBJ1-5; TCRdb reports TRBD1, a call that lacks DNA to check it against. Germline CDR1 and CDR2: DFQATT and SNEGSKA (reference sequence). This CDR3 spans 14 amino acids. The CDR3 reads CSAAGTGSNQPQHF.

This sequence joins TRBV7-8 and TRBJ2-3; the TCRdb call, TRBD2, lacks DNA for checking. The CDR3 is 14 amino acids. The germline gives CDR1 SGHVS, CDR2 FQNEAQ. CDR3 residues: CASRRGGTTDTQYF.

This rearrangement joins TRBV27 to TRBJ2-2; checking the TCRdb D call of TRBD1 is not possible without DNA. The CDR3 covers 15 residues. The germline V gene encodes CDR1 MNHEY and CDR2 SMNVEV (reference sequence). CDR3 protein: CASSHGTANTGELFF.

This chain joins TRBV6-6 and TRBJ1-2; TCRdb designates TRBD1, a call that cannot be tested without DNA. Germline CDR1 and CDR2: MNHNY and SVGAGI (reference sequence). The CDR3 sequence is 13 residues long. The chain's CDR3 is CASSPGETYGYTF.

J is TRBJ2-1 and V is TRBV6-6; TCRdb designates TRBD2, a call that cannot be tested without DNA. The length of the CDR3 is 15 residues. Germline loops: CDR1 MNHNY, CDR2 SVGAGI (reference sequence). CDR3 residues: CASSPVSGRFNEQFF.

V usage is TRBV12-3 or TRBV12-4 and J usage is TRBJ1-1; the D call of TRBD1 rests on TCRdb alone, since no DNA is present to check it. The CDR3 contains 15 residues. CDR3 loop: CASSFSGGMNTEAFF.

This rearrangement joins TRBV7-6 to TRBJ2-2; TCRdb outputs TRBD2, but without DNA this stays unchecked. Per the germline V gene, CDR1 is SGHVS and CDR2 is FNYEAQ. The CDR3 is 17 amino acids. The CDR3 loop reads CASSFFRTSGGTGELFF.

The genes are TRBV6-5 and TRBJ2-2; TCRdb gives TRBD2 as the D gene, but with no DNA this cannot be confirmed. The CDR3 covers 13 residues. Germline assignment: CDR1 MNHEY and CDR2 SVGAGI. The CDR3 loop reads CASSLAGTGELFF.

The chain combines TRBV20-1 with TRBJ2-1; TCRdb selects TRBD2, and the lack of DNA leaves this call unchecked. Germline V CDR1 and CDR2: DFQATT, SNEGSKA (reference sequence). The CDR3 totals 18 residues. The CDR3 here is CSARDASSLALSYNEQFF.

The chain couples TRBV19 to TRBJ2-7; TCRdb picks TRBD2, but there is no DNA to check that call. This CDR3 has 13 amino acids. The germline gives CDR1 LNHDA, CDR2 SQIVND (reference sequence). CDR3: CASSLGLVSEQYF. Full variable domain (rest looked up from reference TRBV19 and TRBJ2-7): DGGITQSPKYLFRKEGQNVTLSCEQNLNHDAMYWYRQDPGQGLRLIYYSQIVNDFQKGDIAEGYSVSREKKESFPLTVTSAQKNPTAFYLCASSLGLVSEQYFGPGTRLTVT.

V usage is TRBV27 and J usage is TRBJ2-3. The CDR3 loop spans 15 amino acids. CDR1 and CDR2 from the germline V gene are MNHEY and SMNVEV (reference sequence). The CDR3 here is CASSPTLLGTDTQYF.

The chain links TRBV7-9 to TRBJ2-1. CDR1 and CDR2 (germline): SEHNR, FQNEAQ (reference sequence). The CDR3 totals 13 residues. CDR3 protein: CASSLVIGDEQFF.

The chain carries TRBV3-1 and TRBJ2-1; absent DNA, TCRdb's TRBD2 call cannot be checked. The CDR3 is 17 amino acids. CDR1 and CDR2 (germline): LGHDT, YNNKEL (reference sequence). The CDR3: CASSQERTSGRLNEQFF.

This chain links TRBV7-6 with TRBJ2-7; the D gene TCRdb calls, TRBD1, cannot be checked with no DNA. The germline CDR1 and CDR2 sequences are SGHVS and FNYEAQ. The CDR3 spans 17 residues. Here the CDR3 reads CASSLMEAGGPNYEQYF.

The chain links TRBV29-1 to TRBJ2-1; TCRdb proposes TRBD2, but this gene call is untestable without DNA. Germline V gives CDR1 SQVTM, CDR2 ANQGSEA. CDR3 length equals 15 residues. The CDR3 region is CSVLRAGGNNNEQFF.

V and J are TRBV19 and TRBJ2-1; checking the TCRdb D call of TRBD2 is not possible without DNA. The CDR3 spans 17 residues. Germline loops: CDR1 LNHDA, CDR2 SQIVND (reference sequence). The CDR3 reads CASSIVSLAGGLGEQFF.

The V gene is TRBV11-2, the J gene TRBJ2-1; as DNA is missing, the TRBD1 call by TCRdb cannot be tested. Germline V gene sequence: CDR1 SGHAT, CDR2 FQNNGV. The CDR3 spans 15 residues. The CDR3 sequence: CASSLGQGYYNEQFF.

The V call is TRBV11-2, the J call TRBJ2-2; TCRdb returns TRBD1, unconfirmable since there is no DNA. The CDR3 spans 16 residues. CDR1 is SGHAT and CDR2 is FQNNGV in the germline V gene. CDR3 loop: CASSHYSARNTGELFF.

The chain combines TRBV2 with TRBJ2-3; absent DNA, TCRdb's TRBD2 call cannot be checked. Per the germline V gene, CDR1 is SNHLY and CDR2 is FYNNEI. The CDR3 runs to 15 residues. This CDR3 is CASSETSGSLDTQYF.

The gene calls are TRBV20-1 and TRBJ2-1. This CDR3 contains 16 residues. CDR1 DFQATT and CDR2 SNEGSKA come from the germline V gene (reference sequence). CDR3 protein: CSARALFQVSYNEQFF.

Here the CDR3 reads CASRGAAGGTDTQYF. The chain recombines TRBV4-1 with TRBJ2-3; TCRdb outputs TRBD1, but without DNA this stays unchecked. Per germline, CDR1 MGHRA and CDR2 YSYEKL. The CDR3 totals 15 residues.

This chain uses TRBV27 with TRBJ2-3; TCRdb's D call of TRBD1 is untestable without DNA. Germline assignment: CDR1 MNHEY and CDR2 SMNVEV (reference sequence). The CDR3 is 16 amino acids. The CDR3: CASSLLPQGSTDTQYF.

This sequence joins TRBV9 and TRBJ2-2. This CDR3 is built from 13 residues. Germline lookup yields CDR1 SGDLS and CDR2 YYNGEE. CDR3 region: CASLDTFTGELFF.

The V gene is TRBV15, the J gene TRBJ1-2; TCRdb outputs TRBD1, but without DNA this stays unchecked. The germline CDR1 and CDR2 sequences are LNHNV and YYDKDF (reference sequence). This CDR3 is built from 15 residues. The CDR3 loop is CATSNTDRRSYGYTF.

Here the CDR3 reads CATSDNGSPLHF. The gene calls are TRBV24-1 and TRBJ1-6. In germline, CDR1 is KGHDR, CDR2 SFDVKD. The CDR3 length is 12 residues.

The chain uses TRBV12-5 and TRBJ2-3; lacking DNA, the TRBD2 call made by TCRdb goes unchecked. This CDR3 has 13 residues. Germline assignment: CDR1 LGHNT and CDR2 FRNRAP. The CDR3 is CASGWAGEDTQYF.